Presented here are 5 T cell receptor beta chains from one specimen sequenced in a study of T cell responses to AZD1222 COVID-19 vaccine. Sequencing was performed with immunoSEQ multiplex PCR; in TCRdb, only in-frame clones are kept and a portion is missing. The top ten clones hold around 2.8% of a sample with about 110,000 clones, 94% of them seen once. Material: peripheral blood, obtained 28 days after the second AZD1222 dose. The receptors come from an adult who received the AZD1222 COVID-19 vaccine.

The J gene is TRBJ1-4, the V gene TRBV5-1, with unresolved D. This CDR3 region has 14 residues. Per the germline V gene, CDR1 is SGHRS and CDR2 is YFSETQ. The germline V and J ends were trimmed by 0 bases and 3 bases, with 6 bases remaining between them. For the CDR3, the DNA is TGCGCCAGCAGCTTGGACAGCGCTAATGAAAAACTGTTTTTT. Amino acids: CASSLDSANEKLFF.

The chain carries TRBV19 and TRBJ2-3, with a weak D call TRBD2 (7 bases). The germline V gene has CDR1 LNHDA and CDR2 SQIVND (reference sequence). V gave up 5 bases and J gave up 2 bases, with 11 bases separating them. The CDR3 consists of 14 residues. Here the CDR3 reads CASSYAGATDTQYF. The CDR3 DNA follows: TGTGCCAGTAGTTATGCGGGGGCCACAGATACGCAGTATTTT.

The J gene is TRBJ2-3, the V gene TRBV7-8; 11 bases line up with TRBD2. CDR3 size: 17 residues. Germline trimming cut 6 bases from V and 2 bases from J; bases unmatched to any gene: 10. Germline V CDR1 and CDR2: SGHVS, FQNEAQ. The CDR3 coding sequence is TGTGCCAGCAGTCAATCTAGCGGGGGGATATCCACAGATACGCAGTATTTT. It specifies CASSQSSGGISTDTQYF.

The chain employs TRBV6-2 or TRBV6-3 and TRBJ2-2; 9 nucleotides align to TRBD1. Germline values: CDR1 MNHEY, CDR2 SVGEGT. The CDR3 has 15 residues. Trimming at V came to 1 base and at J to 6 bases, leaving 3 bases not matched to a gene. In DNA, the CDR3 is TGTGCCAGCAGTTACTTACAGGGGGCAGCCGGGGAGCTGTTTTTT. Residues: CASSYLQGAAGELFF.

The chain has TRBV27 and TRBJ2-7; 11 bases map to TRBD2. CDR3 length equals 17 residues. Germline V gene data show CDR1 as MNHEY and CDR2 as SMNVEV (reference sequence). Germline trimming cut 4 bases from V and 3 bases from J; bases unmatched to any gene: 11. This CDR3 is CASSSLIAGGYSYEQYF. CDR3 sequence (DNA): TGTGCCAGCAGTTCCCTGATAGCGGGAGGGTATAGCTACGAGCAGTACTTC.